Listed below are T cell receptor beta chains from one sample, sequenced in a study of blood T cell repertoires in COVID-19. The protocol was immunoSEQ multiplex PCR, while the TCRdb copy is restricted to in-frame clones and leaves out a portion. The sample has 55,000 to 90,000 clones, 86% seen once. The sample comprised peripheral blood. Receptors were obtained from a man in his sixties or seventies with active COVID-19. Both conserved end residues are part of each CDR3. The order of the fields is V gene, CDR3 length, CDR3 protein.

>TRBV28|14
CASSLSGGNQPQHF
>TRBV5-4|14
CASSLVVGGYEQYF
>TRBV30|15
CAWDRGTTSGNTIYF
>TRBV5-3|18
CARSRLPPYREGDTEAFF
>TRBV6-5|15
CATTPISGGANVLTF
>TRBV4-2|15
CASSQGVGAVDTQYF
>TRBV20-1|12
CSASSSADTQYF
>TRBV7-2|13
CASAPQGYYGYTF
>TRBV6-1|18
CASSAGLAGGTSTDTQYF
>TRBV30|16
CAWSVEWDRGASEAFF
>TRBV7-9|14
CASSLGGSRDTQYF
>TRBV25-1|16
CASSEFGSGRFYEQYF
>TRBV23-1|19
CASSQSPPRRRGLNTEAFF
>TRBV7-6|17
CASSLGSAGGPGETQYF
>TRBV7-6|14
CASSPGEAYNEQFF